What follows describes a single T cell receptor beta chain. Its antigen is not identified. The sample comes from a study of T cell responses to AZD1222 COVID-19 vaccine. Study overall: Pooled samples include second doses given at about 4 or 12 weeks. General observations from the study: At baseline, seropositivity was found in only five or six AZD1222 recipients. Nearly half of spike-specific TCRs reportedly target unmutated variant regions. The donor group comprised mostly white British people and more females; the analysis possibly underestimated clonal diversity.

Germline V lookup: CDR1 LGHDT, CDR2 YNNKEL (reference sequence). Trimming removed 6 bases from V and 13 bases from J, with 15 bases in between. This CDR3 is built from 11 residues. Assay: immunoSEQ multiplex PCR; the TCRdb copy retains only in-frame clones and omits some. The table shows about 120,000 clones, with roughly 90% occurring only once. Sequenced material: peripheral blood, taken on day 0 of AZD1222 vaccination. This TCR was sampled from an adult in good health. The V call is TRBV3-1 (or the pseudogene TRBV3-2), the J call TRBJ1-2, with a possible D match to TRBD1 (5 bases). The CDR3 DNA sequence: TGTGCCAGCAGATTGGGGGGAACTATCACCTTC. It translates to CASRLGGTITF.